The next 25 T cell receptor beta chains were all read from a single sample in a study of T cells expressing NK-cell markers. With the 5' RACE reads reprocessed, TCRdb shows one record per CDR3 protein and no DNA. Found here are about 380,000 distinct CDR3 sequences; the top ten clones hold under 6.5%. Input material: blood T cells: a sorted CD56 or NKG2C T cell subset, CD4+ or CD8+ T cells, or bulk PBMC T cells (not recorded which). Source of these receptors: a man aged 18-70 years in good health.

The chain's CDR3 is CASSYNGANVLTF. The rearrangement uses TRBV7-2 and TRBJ2-6. The CDR3 sequence is 13 residues long. CDR1 and CDR2 from the germline V gene are SGHTA and FQGNSA.

This chain joins TRBV6-1 and TRBJ2-2; TCRdb lists TRBD1, though no DNA is available to test this call. Germline loops: CDR1 MNHNS, CDR2 SASEGT. This CDR3 is 13 amino acids long. CDR3 residues: CASETGFGGELFF.

The V gene is TRBV15, the J gene TRBJ2-1. Germline V gene data show CDR1 as LNHNV and CDR2 as YYDKDF (reference sequence). The CDR3 runs to 12 residues. The CDR3: CATSDGYNEQFF.

V gene TRBV18 combines with J gene TRBJ2-7; the TCRdb call, TRBD2, lacks DNA for checking. The CDR3 has 15 amino acids. The V gene's germline CDR1 is KGHSH and CDR2 LQKENI. Here the CDR3 reads CASSPLMDFSYEQYF.

This rearrangement joins TRBV28 to TRBJ2-7; with no DNA, the TCRdb D assignment of TRBD1 cannot be verified. CDR1 is MDHEN and CDR2 is SYDVKM in the germline V gene. The CDR3 loop spans 15 amino acids. The CDR3 spells CASSLHGAVLYEQYF.

The gene calls are TRBV6-5 and TRBJ2-1; TCRdb reports TRBD1, a call that lacks DNA to check it against. Germline values: CDR1 MNHEY, CDR2 SVGAGI. The CDR3 length is 14 residues. The CDR3 region is CASSYHQGRDEQFF.

V and J are TRBV12-3 or TRBV12-4 and TRBJ2-7; no DNA is available, so the TRBD1 call from TCRdb remains unchecked. The CDR3 is 13 residues long. The CDR3: CASTSRGHGEQYF.

This rearrangement joins TRBV20-1 to TRBJ2-3; the TCRdb call, TRBD2, lacks DNA for checking. Germline V gives CDR1 DFQATT, CDR2 SNEGSKA (reference sequence). CDR3 length: 14 amino acids. The CDR3: CSAARGFSTDTQYF.

The chain links TRBV12-3 or TRBV12-4 to TRBJ1-2; there is no DNA to check the TCRdb D call of TRBD1. The CDR3 contains 15 residues. The CDR3 sequence is CASSHRNTGFNGYTF.

The chain carries TRBV3-1 and TRBJ2-5; TCRdb lists TRBD2, though no DNA is available to test this call. The CDR3 is made up of 20 amino acids. Per the germline V gene, CDR1 is LGHDT and CDR2 is YNNKEL (reference sequence). The CDR3 loop is CASSQGGPLRLGGWRETQYF.

The chain is built from TRBV6-1 and TRBJ1-6. This CDR3 region has 15 residues. Germline V lookup: CDR1 MNHNS, CDR2 SASEGT. The CDR3 reads CASRGDASSNSPLHF.

The J gene is TRBJ1-1, the V gene TRBV20-1. Germline V gives CDR1 DFQATT, CDR2 SNEGSKA (reference sequence). CDR3 length: 13 residues. CDR3 amino acids: CSAAGRAVTEAFF.

V gene TRBV20-1 combines with J gene TRBJ2-1; the D gene TCRdb calls, TRBD2, cannot be checked with no DNA. Germline values: CDR1 DFQATT, CDR2 SNEGSKA (reference sequence). This CDR3 region has 11 residues. The CDR3: CSAILAGGQFF.

This sequence joins TRBV15 and TRBJ2-5. Looked up from germline, CDR1 is LNHNV and CDR2 is YYDKDF (reference sequence). The CDR3 runs to 14 residues. The CDR3 sequence: CATSRAPYRETQYF.

The CDR3 region is CASSLRGDETQYF. The rearrangement uses TRBV7-9 and TRBJ2-5; TCRdb picks TRBD1, but there is no DNA to check that call. Looked up from germline, CDR1 is SEHNR and CDR2 is FQNEAQ (reference sequence). The CDR3 runs to 13 residues.

The V gene is TRBV7-9, the J gene TRBJ2-3; TCRdb outputs TRBD1, but without DNA this stays unchecked. This CDR3 comprises 17 residues. Germline V gives CDR1 SEHNR, CDR2 FQNEAQ (reference sequence). The CDR3 region is CASSPIWADRGTDTQYF.

This chain connects TRBV3-1 to TRBJ2-1; the D call of TRBD1 rests on TCRdb alone, since no DNA is present to check it. Germline V CDR1 and CDR2: LGHDT, YNNKEL (reference sequence). The CDR3 is 17 residues long. The CDR3 reads CASSLLGQGAGGNEQFF.

CDR3 in amino acids: CASTQGSAREKLFF. This sequence joins TRBV3-1 and TRBJ1-4. The CDR3 contains 14 residues. Germline V gene lookup returns CDR1 LGHDT and CDR2 YNNKEL (reference sequence).

The chain recombines TRBV5-1 with TRBJ2-7; TCRdb's D gene call, TRBD1, goes unchecked for lack of DNA. The CDR3 covers 16 residues. Germline V gene data show CDR1 as SGHRS and CDR2 as YFSETQ. CDR3 sequence: CASSPGQGVGLNEQYF.

This chain connects TRBV7-9 to TRBJ1-5. The CDR3 sequence is 15 residues long. Per germline, CDR1 SEHNR and CDR2 FQNEAQ (reference sequence). CDR3 sequence: CASSSIGFDNQPQHF.

V usage is TRBV11-3 and J usage is TRBJ2-4. Germline V lookup: CDR1 SGHNT, CDR2 YENEEA. The CDR3 extends over 13 amino acids. The CDR3 loop reads CASSFGPKNIQYF.

The chain links TRBV5-1 to TRBJ2-2; as DNA is missing, the TRBD1 call by TCRdb cannot be tested. This CDR3 comprises 14 residues. The germline V gene has CDR1 SGHRS and CDR2 YFSETQ. The CDR3 region is CASFGQTNTGELFF.

The J gene is TRBJ2-1, the V gene TRBV4-2; TCRdb's D call of TRBD2 is untestable without DNA. CDR1 and CDR2 (germline): LGHNA, YNFKEQ. This CDR3 region has 16 residues. This chain's CDR3 is CASSQDLTSGYNEQFF.

The V call is TRBV5-6, the J call TRBJ2-3; the D gene TCRdb calls, TRBD2, cannot be checked with no DNA. CDR3 length: 17 amino acids. Germline V gives CDR1 SGHDT, CDR2 YYEEEE. This CDR3 is CASTRLAGGTFTDTQYF.

This chain joins TRBV20-1 and TRBJ2-2; TCRdb names TRBD2, which stays unverified in the absence of DNA. The V gene's germline CDR1 is DFQATT and CDR2 SNEGSKA (reference sequence). The length of the CDR3 is 15 residues. CDR3 amino acids: CSARGLAVNTGELFF.